The 26 T cell receptor beta chains below were found in one sample sequenced in a study of CD8 T cells in Susac syndrome. About 0.5 to 1 ug RNA was reverse transcribed with random hexamers. One entry per CDR3 protein, called by TCRdb with MiXCR from the immunoSEQ multiplex PCR reads. This sample has around 190,000 distinct CDR3 sequences; around 95% occur once, and the top ten carry 0.16%. Specimen: CD8+ T cells from PBMCs. These receptors came from a human donor with multiple sclerosis.

J is TRBJ2-7 and V is TRBV4-2; no definite D call. CDR1 and CDR2 from the germline V gene are LGHNA and YNFKEQ. The V end was cut by 4 bases, the J end by 5 bases, with 9 bases between. The CDR3 has 12 amino acids. The CDR3 bases are TGTGCCAGCAGCCCCCTGTCGGACGAGCAGTACTTC. Encoded protein: CASSPLSDEQYF.

The chain uses TRBV15 and TRBJ1-6; D possibly corresponds to TRBD1 (5 bases). The germline CDR1 and CDR2 sequences are LNHNV and YYDKDF (reference sequence). The CDR3 consists of 14 residues. V was shortened by 5 bases and J by 9 bases, with 14 bases between the two germline ends. CDR3 region: CATSELGGSSPLHF. The DNA for the CDR3 is TGTGCCACCAGCGAACTTGGGGGTAGTTCACCCCTCCACTTT.

The rearrangement links TRBV27 to TRBJ1-2; TRBD1 matches at 9 bases. This CDR3 region has 13 residues. Germline CDR1 MNHEY, CDR2 SMNVEV (reference sequence). V trimming: 7 bases; J trimming: 3 bases; junction bases outside the gene matches: 3. The CDR3 loop reads CASIQGAHYGYTF. In DNA form, the CDR3 reads TGTGCCAGCATACAGGGGGCTCACTATGGCTACACCTTC.

The CDR3 loop reads CASSVGGTASSYEQYF. DNA for the CDR3: TGTGCCAGCAGCGTAGGTGGGACGGCAAGCTCCTACGAGCAGTACTTC. V is TRBV9 and J is TRBJ2-7; D possibly uses TRBD1 or TRBD2 (5 bases each). There are 16 residues in the CDR3. Per the germline V gene, CDR1 is SGDLS and CDR2 is YYNGEE. Between the trimmed V and J ends, which lost 0 bases and 0 bases, there was a span of 13 bases.

This clonotype appeared once. This chain uses TRBV28 with TRBJ2-2, with D hard to call. V was shortened by 3 bases and J by 3 bases, with 8 bases between the two germline ends. CDR3 length: 14 residues. In germline, CDR1 is MDHEN, CDR2 SYDVKM. The CDR3 spells CASSFFPDTGELFF. The CDR3 DNA is TGTGCCAGCAGTTTCTTCCCCGACACCGGGGAGCTGTTTTTT.

The CDR3 DNA follows: TGTGCCAGCAGAGATCGGGACCCGGGGTATGGCTACACCTTC. This sequence encodes CASRDRDPGYGYTF. V and J are TRBV13 and TRBJ1-2; TRBD1 is a possible D gene (5 bases). Germline CDR1 reads PRHDT; CDR2 reads FYEKMQ (reference sequence). Trimming shortened V by 6 bases and J by 5 bases, and 16 bases separated the two germline ends. This CDR3 spans 14 amino acids.

J is TRBJ2-7 and V is TRBV2; D gene uncertain. The V end was cut by 2 bases, the J end by 6 bases, with 8 bases between. The CDR3 sequence is 12 residues long. Germline V gives CDR1 SNHLY, CDR2 FYNNEI. This CDR3 reads CASSERRAEQYF. In DNA form, the CDR3 reads TGTGCCAGCAGTGAAAGGCGTGCCGAGCAGTACTTC.

V usage is TRBV27 and J usage is TRBJ2-7; TRBD1 matches 8 bases. Germline V gene sequence: CDR1 MNHEY, CDR2 SMNVEV (reference sequence). The CDR3 contains 15 residues. J gave up 2 bases and V 1 base, and 4 bases lay outside the gene matches. CDR3 bases: TGTGCCAGCAGTTTATTCCCAGGGGGCCCCTACGAGCAGTACTTC. Its protein is CASSLFPGGPYEQYF.

The chain links TRBV13 to TRBJ1-1, with D possibly matching TRBD1 (6 bases). Germline V CDR1 and CDR2: PRHDT, FYEKMQ (reference sequence). Trimming cost V 7 bases and J 4 bases, with 19 bases left between them. The CDR3 length is 15 residues. CDR3 sequence: CASIHPTGPPTEAFF. The CDR3 DNA follows: TGTGCCAGCATCCACCCTACAGGGCCCCCCACTGAAGCTTTCTTT.

V and J are TRBV3-1 and TRBJ1-1; D is undetermined. The CDR3 is made up of 14 amino acids. The V end was cut by 1 base, the J end by 0 bases, with 6 bases between. The V gene's germline CDR1 is LGHDT and CDR2 YNNKEL (reference sequence). The CDR3, as DNA: TGTGCCAGCAGCCAAGCCGTCATGAACACTGAAGCTTTCTTT. Protein product: CASSQAVMNTEAFF.

The chain recombines TRBV5-6 with TRBJ2-7, with 9 bases identical to TRBD2. With V trimmed by 3 bases and J by 3 bases, 7 bases remained unmatched. This CDR3 is built from 15 residues. Germline CDR1 reads SGHDT; CDR2 reads YYEEEE. The CDR3 spells CASSSVLAGIYEQYF. CDR3 DNA sequence: TGTGCCAGCAGCTCAGTTCTAGCGGGAATCTACGAGCAGTACTTC. The whole variable domain, remainder taken from reference TRBV5-6 and TRBJ2-7, is DAGVTQSPTHLIKTRGQQVTLRCSPKSGHDTVSWYQQALGQGPQFIFQYYEEEERQRGNFPDRFSGHQFPNYSSELNVNALLLGDSALYLCASSSVLAGIYEQYFGPGTRLTVT.

This sequence joins TRBV5-1 and TRBJ2-1, with 7 bases that match TRBD1. The germline CDR1 and CDR2 sequences are SGHRS and YFSETQ. The V segment lost 3 bases and the J segment 6 bases; nucleotides outside the gene matches: 9. This CDR3 comprises 15 residues. CDR3 coding DNA: TGCGCCAGCAGCTACGACAGGGCGTCCGGCAATGAGCAGTTCTTC. Amino acids: CASSYDRASGNEQFF.

The J gene is TRBJ2-5, the V gene TRBV3-1, with 8 bases identical to TRBD2. The length of the CDR3 is 16 residues. The trim removed 6 bases at V and 4 bases at J, leaving 13 bases unmatched. Germline V lookup: CDR1 LGHDT, CDR2 YNNKEL (reference sequence). CDR3 sequence reads: CASSSTGTRNRETQYF. Here the CDR3 DNA reads TGTGCCAGCAGTTCGACCGGGACTAGAAACCGAGAGACCCAGTACTTC.

The chain recombines TRBV29-1 with TRBJ2-1, with 11 bases fitting TRBD2. The CDR3 sequence is 13 residues long. Germline V gene sequence: CDR1 SQVTM, CDR2 ANQGSEA. Unmatched junction bases numbered 5, after V lost 6 bases and J lost 7 bases. The CDR3, as DNA: TGCAGCGTCCTAGCGGGAGGCCTTAATGAGCAGTTCTTC. Translation gives CSVLAGGLNEQFF.

The chain links TRBV9 to TRBJ2-7; 9 bases are shared with TRBD1. Germline CDR1 and CDR2: SGDLS and YYNGEE. This CDR3 region has 12 residues. V trimming: 8 bases; J trimming: 5 bases; junction bases outside the gene matches: 5. The chain's CDR3 is CARRTGAHEQYF. The DNA of the CDR3 is TGTGCCAGAAGGACAGGGGCCCACGAGCAGTACTTC.

This chain links TRBV6-5 with TRBJ2-7; unclear D gene. Germline V lookup: CDR1 MNHEY, CDR2 SVGAGI. The V gene lost 7 bases and the J gene lost 5 bases, with 18 bases spanning the gap. This CDR3 comprises 14 residues. The CDR3 loop reads CASKWQAEIHEQYF. Here the CDR3 DNA reads TGTGCCAGCAAATGGCAGGCCGAGATCCACGAGCAGTACTTC.

This chain uses TRBV13 with TRBJ2-5, with 7 bases lining up with TRBD2. CDR1 PRHDT and CDR2 FYEKMQ come from the germline V gene (reference sequence). The CDR3 runs to 15 residues. The junction had 9 bases not matched to a gene; V was cut back by 3 bases and J by 5 bases. In DNA, the CDR3 is TGTGCCAGCAGCTTTACTAGCGCCGAAGTCGAGACCCAGTACTTC. Translation: CASSFTSAEVETQYF.

J is TRBJ2-3 and V is TRBV6-1; no firm D call. From germline, CDR1 is MNHNS and CDR2 SASEGT. Trimming cost V 2 bases and J 5 bases, with 11 bases left between them. The CDR3 consists of 14 residues. CDR3 nucleotides: TGTGCCAGCAGTGAATACACCCCGGGAGATACGCAGTATTTT. It translates to CASSEYTPGDTQYF.

This clonotype has just a few counts. Here the CDR3 reads CATSDAKRTDGELFF. The CDR3 DNA reads as TGTGCCACCAGTGATGCGAAAAGGACCGACGGGGAGCTGTTTTTT. V is TRBV24-1 and J is TRBJ2-2; D not certain. This CDR3 contains 15 residues. Germline loops: CDR1 KGHDR, CDR2 SFDVKD. Trimming shortened V by 3 bases and J by 7 bases, and 14 bases separated the two germline ends.

This chain connects TRBV7-8 to TRBJ2-5; D gene ambiguous. There are 14 residues in the CDR3. V was pared by 4 bases and J by 2 bases, with 11 bases between. Germline CDR1 is SGHVS and CDR2 is FQNEAQ. CDR3 sequence: CASSSGITQETQYF. The CDR3 nucleotides read TGTGCCAGCAGCTCGGGTATAACACAAGAGACCCAGTACTTC.

This clonotype was detected only a few times. V is TRBV20-1 and J is TRBJ2-5; the match to TRBD2 covers 14 bases. Germline V gene lookup returns CDR1 DFQATT and CDR2 SNEGSKA (reference sequence). V dropped 3 bases and J dropped 5; count of bases not matched to a gene: 14. This CDR3 has 18 amino acids. The CDR3 DNA is TGCAGTGCTAGTACGGGACTAGCGGGAGTTCCCATCCCGGAGACCCAGTACTTC. The encoded protein is CSASTGLAGVPIPETQYF.

V gene TRBV28 combines with J gene TRBJ2-3; D remains ambiguous. V lost 3 bases, J lost 5 bases, and 15 bases lay in between. Germline CDR1 reads MDHEN; CDR2 reads SYDVKM. The CDR3 contains 15 residues. The CDR3 sequence is CASSFIPWAEDTQYF. CDR3 sequence (DNA): TGTGCCAGCAGTTTTATCCCGTGGGCGGAAGATACGCAGTATTTT.

CDR3 loop: CASSPYSTEAFF. The CDR3 DNA reads TGTGCCAGCAGCCCTTATAGCACTGAAGCTTTCTTT. The chain combines TRBV9 with TRBJ1-1; no definite D call. Trimming cost V 4 bases and J 4 bases, with 8 bases left between them. There are 12 residues in the CDR3. Germline loops: CDR1 SGDLS, CDR2 YYNGEE. The full variable domain, rest sourced from reference TRBV9 and TRBJ1-1, is DSGVTQTPKHLITATGQRVTLRCSPRSGDLSVYWYQQSLDQGLQFLIQYYNGEERAKGNILERFSAQQFPDLHSELNLSSLELGDSALYFCASSPYSTEAFFGQGTRLTVV.

This chain connects TRBV6-1 to TRBJ2-1; D uncertain. This CDR3 has 17 amino acids. Germline assignment: CDR1 MNHNS and CDR2 SASEGT. The V end lost 6 bases, the J end lost 3 bases, and 21 bases lay between the germline ends. CDR3: CASSSRSSTRFYNEQFF. CDR3 sequence (DNA): TGTGCCAGCAGCTCCAGGAGCTCCACCCGATTCTACAATGAGCAGTTCTTC.

The chain combines TRBV29-1 with TRBJ2-5, with 10 bases identical to TRBD1. V was clipped by 5 bases and J by 1 base; unmatched bases: 7. Germline CDR1 is SQVTM and CDR2 is ANQGSEA. The CDR3 length is 15 residues. CDR3 coding DNA: TGCAGCGTTTTGGGACAGGGGTCCCCCCAAGAGACCCAGTACTTC. It encodes CSVLGQGSPQETQYF.

The chain links TRBV27 to TRBJ2-3; D tentatively fits TRBD1 or TRBD2 (6 bases each). Trimming stripped 6 bases from V and 1 base from J, with 17 bases between. The CDR3 is 16 residues long. The germline CDR1 and CDR2 sequences are MNHEY and SMNVEV (reference sequence). The CDR3: CASSLGAGTRTDTQYF. CDR3 nucleotide sequence: TGTGCCAGCAGCCTGGGGGCGGGGACCCGCACAGATACGCAGTATTTT.